The text below deals with one T cell receptor (beta chain). Germline-derived CDR1 and CDR2 are MDHEN and SYDVKM. Trimming removed 5 bases from V and 1 base from J, with 9 bases in between. CDR3 size: 15 residues. These data are taken from a study of control samples from healthy donors and cancer patients. Measured with immunoSEQ multiplex PCR; TCRdb has only the in-frame clones, and not every one. The sample lists under 150,000 clones; nearly 90% were seen once. The chain couples TRBV28 to TRBJ2-6; a weak D match, TRBD2 (6 bases). Sequenced material: PBMCs. The sequence was obtained from a man in his forties or fifties with head and neck cancer. The CDR3 bases are TGTGCCAGCAGTCTGGCGGGATCTGGGGCCAACGTCCTGACTTTC. This sequence encodes CASSLAGSGANVLTF.